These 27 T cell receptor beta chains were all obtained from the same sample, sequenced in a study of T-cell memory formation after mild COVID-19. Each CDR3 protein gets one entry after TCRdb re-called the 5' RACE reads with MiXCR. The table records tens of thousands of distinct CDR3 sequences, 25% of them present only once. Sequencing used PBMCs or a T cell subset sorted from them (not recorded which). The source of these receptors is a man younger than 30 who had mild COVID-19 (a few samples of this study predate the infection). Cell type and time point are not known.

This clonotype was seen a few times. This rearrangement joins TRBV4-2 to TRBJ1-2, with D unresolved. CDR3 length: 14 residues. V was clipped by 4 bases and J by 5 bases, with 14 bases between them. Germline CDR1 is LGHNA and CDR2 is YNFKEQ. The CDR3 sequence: CASSRVGASYGYTF. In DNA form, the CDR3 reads TGTGCCAGCAGCCGAGTGGGAGCCTCATATGGCTACACCTTC.

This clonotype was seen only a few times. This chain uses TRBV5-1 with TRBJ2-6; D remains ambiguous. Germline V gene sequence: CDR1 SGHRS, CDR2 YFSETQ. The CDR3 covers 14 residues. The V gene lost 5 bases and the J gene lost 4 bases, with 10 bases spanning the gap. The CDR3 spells CASRLRSGANVLTF. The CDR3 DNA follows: TGCGCCAGCAGATTGAGGTCCGGGGCCAACGTCCTGACTTTC.

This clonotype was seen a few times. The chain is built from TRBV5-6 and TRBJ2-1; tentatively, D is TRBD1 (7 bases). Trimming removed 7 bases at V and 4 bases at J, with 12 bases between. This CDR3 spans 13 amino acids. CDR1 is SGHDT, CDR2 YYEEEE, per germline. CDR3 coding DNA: TGTGCCAGCCACTCAGGGGGGTACAATGAGCAGTTCTTC. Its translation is CASHSGGYNEQFF.

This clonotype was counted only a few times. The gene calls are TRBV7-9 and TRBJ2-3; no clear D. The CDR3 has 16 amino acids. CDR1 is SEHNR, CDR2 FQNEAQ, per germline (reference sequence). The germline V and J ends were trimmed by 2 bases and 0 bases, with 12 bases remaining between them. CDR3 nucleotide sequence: TGTGCCAGCAGCTTAATCGACCTTCCTAGCACAGATACGCAGTATTTT. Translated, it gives CASSLIDLPSTDTQYF.

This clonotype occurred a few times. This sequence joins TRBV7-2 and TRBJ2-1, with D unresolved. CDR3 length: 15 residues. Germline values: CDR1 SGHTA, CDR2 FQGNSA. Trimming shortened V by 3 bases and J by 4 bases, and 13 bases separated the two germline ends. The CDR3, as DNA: TGTGCCAGCAGCTTTAGAGGCGGCGATTACAATGAGCAGTTCTTC. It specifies CASSFRGGDYNEQFF. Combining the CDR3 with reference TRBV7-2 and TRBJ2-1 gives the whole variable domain GAGVSQSPSNKVTEKGKDVELRCDPISGHTALYWYRQSLGQGLEFLIYFQGNSAPDKSGLPSDRFSAERTGGSVSTLTIQRTQQEDSAVYLCASSFRGGDYNEQFFGPGTRLTVL.

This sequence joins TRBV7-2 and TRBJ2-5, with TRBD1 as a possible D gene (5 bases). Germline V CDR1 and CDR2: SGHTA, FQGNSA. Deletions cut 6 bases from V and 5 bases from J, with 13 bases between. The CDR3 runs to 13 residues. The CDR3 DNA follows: TGTGCCAGCAGTTATGACAGTGAGGAGACCCAGTACTTC. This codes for CASSYDSEETQYF.

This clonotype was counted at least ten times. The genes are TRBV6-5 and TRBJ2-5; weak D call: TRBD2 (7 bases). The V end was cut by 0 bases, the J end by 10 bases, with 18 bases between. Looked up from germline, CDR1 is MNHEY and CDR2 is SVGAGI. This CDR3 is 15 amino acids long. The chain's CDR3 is CASSYSIGGREGQYF. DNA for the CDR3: TGTGCCAGCAGTTACTCAATCGGGGGCAGGGAGGGCCAGTACTTC.

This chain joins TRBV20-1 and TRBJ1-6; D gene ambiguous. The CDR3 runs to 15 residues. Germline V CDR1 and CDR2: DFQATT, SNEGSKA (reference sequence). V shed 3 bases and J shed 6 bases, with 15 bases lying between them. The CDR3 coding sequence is TGCAGTGCTAGTCCCCTCACTTCAACTAATTCACCCCTCCACTTT. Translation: CSASPLTSTNSPLHF.

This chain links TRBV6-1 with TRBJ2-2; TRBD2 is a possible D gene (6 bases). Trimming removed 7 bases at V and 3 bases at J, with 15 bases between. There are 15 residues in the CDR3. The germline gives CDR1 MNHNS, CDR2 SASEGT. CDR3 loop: CASILGTQYTGELFF. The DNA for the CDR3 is TGTGCCAGCATACTAGGGACTCAGTACACCGGGGAGCTGTTTTTT.

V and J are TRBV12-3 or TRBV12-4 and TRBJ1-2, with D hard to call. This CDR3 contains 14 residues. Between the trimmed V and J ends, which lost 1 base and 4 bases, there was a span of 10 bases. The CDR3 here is CASSLVSAVYGYTF. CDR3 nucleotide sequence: TGTGCCAGCAGTTTAGTAAGTGCAGTCTATGGCTACACCTTC.

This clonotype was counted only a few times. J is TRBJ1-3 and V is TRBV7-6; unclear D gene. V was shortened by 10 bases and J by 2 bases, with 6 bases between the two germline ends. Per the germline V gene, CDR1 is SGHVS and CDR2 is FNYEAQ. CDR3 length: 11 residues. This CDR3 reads CATGTGNTIYF. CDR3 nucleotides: TGTGCCACGGGAACTGGAAACACCATATATTTT.

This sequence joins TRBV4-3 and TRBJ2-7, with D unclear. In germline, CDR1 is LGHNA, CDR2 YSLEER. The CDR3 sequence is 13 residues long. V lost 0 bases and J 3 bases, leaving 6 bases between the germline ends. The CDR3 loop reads CASSQDRSYEQYF. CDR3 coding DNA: TGCGCCAGCAGCCAAGATCGTAGCTACGAGCAGTACTTC.

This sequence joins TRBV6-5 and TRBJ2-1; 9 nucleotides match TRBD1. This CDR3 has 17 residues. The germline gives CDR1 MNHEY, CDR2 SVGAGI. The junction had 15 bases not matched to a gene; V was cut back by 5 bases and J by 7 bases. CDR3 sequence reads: CASSPPDGRQGVNEQFF. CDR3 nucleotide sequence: TGTGCCAGCAGTCCTCCCGACGGTAGACAGGGGGTAAATGAGCAGTTCTTC.

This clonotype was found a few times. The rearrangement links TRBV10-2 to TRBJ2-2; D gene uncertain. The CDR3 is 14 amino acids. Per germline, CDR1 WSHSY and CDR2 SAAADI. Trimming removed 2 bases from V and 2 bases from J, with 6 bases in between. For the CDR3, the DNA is TGCGCCAGCAGTGAGGGAGCCAACACCGGGGAGCTGTTTTTT. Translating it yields CASSEGANTGELFF.

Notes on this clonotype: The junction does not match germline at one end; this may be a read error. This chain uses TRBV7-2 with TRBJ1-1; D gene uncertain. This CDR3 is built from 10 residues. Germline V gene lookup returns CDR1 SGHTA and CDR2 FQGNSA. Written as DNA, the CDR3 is TGTGCCAGCAGCCCGCCCGGTGTCCTATTT. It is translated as CASSPPGVLF. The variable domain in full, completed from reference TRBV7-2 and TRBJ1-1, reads GAGVSQSPSNKVTEKGKDVELRCDPISGHTALYWYRQSLGQGLEFLIYFQGNSAPDKSGLPSDRFSAERTGGSVSTLTIQRTQQEDSAVYLCASSPPGVLFGQGTRLTVV.

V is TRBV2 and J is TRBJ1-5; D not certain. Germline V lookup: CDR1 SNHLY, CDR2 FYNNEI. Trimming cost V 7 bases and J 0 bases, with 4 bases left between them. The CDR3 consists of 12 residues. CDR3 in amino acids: CASKYSNQPQHF. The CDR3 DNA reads TGTGCCAGCAAGTATAGCAATCAGCCCCAGCATTTT.

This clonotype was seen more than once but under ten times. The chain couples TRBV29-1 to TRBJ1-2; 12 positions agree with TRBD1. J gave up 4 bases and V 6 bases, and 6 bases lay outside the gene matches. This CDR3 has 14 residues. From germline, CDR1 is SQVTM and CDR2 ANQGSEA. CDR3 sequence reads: CSVPGTGGPYGYTF. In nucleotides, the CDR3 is TGCAGCGTGCCCGGGACAGGGGGCCCCTATGGCTACACCTTC.

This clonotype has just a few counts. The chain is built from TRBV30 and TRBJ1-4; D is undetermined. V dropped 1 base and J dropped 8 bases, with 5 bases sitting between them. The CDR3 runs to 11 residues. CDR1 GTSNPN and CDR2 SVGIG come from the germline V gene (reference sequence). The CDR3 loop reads CAWSEREKLFF. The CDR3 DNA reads TGTGCCTGGAGTGAAAGGGAAAAACTGTTTTTT.

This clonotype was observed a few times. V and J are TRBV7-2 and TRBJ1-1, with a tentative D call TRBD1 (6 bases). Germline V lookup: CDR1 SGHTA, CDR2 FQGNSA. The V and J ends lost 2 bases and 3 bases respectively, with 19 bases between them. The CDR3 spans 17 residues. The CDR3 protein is CASSLRGRGYTDTEAFF. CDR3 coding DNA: TGTGCCAGCAGCTTAAGGGGGAGAGGATATACGGACACTGAAGCTTTCTTT.

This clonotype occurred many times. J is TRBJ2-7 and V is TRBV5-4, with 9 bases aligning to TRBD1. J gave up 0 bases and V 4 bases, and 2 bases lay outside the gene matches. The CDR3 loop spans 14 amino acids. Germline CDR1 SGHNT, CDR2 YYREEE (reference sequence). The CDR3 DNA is TGTGCCAGCAGCCCGGGACAGGGCTCCTACGAGCAGTACTTC. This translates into CASSPGQGSYEQYF.

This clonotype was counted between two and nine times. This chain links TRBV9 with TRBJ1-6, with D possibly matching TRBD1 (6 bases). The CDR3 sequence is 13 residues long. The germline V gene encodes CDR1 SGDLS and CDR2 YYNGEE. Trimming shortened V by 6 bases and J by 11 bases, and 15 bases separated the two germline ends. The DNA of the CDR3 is TGTGCCAGCACTATTACAGGGTCTACACCCCTCCACTTT. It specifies CASTITGSTPLHF.

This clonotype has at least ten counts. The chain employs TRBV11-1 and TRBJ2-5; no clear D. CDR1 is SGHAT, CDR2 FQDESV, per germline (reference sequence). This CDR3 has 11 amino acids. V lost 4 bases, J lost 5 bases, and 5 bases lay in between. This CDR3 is CASSSGETQYF. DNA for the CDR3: TGTGCCAGCAGCTCCGGTGAGACCCAGTACTTC.

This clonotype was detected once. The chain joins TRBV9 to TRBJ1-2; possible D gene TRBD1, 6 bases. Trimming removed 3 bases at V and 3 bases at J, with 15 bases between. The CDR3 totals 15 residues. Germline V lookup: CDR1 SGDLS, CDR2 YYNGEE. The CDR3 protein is CASSDPQAGDYGYTF. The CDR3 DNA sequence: TGTGCCAGCAGCGATCCCCAGGCAGGGGACTATGGCTACACCTTC.

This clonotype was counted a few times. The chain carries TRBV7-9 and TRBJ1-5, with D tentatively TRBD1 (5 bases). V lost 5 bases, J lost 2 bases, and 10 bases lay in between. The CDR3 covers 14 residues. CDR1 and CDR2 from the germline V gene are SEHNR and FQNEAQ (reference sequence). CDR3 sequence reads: CASSGGGGNQPQHF. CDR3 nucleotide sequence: TGTGCCAGCAGCGGCGGGGGGGGCAATCAGCCCCAGCATTTT.

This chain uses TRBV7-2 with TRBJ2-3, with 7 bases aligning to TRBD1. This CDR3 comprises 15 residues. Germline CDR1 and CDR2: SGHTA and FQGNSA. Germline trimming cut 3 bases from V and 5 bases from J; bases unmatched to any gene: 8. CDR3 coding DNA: TGTGCCAGCAGCTTCGGACAGGCCGCGGGAGATACGCAGTATTTT. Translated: CASSFGQAAGDTQYF.

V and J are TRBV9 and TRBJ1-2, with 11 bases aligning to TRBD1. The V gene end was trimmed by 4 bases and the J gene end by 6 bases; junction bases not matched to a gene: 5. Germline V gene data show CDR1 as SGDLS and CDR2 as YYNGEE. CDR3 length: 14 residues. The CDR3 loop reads CASSIGQGADGYTF. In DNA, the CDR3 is TGTGCCAGCAGCATTGGACAGGGGGCTGATGGCTACACCTTC.

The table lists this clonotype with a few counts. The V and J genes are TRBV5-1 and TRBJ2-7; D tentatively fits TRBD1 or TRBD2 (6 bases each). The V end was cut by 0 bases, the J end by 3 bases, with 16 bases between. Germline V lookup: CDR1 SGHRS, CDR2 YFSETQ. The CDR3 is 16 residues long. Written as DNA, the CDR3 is TGCGCCAGCAGCTTGGGACGCCTCGGGGGCAGCTACGAGCAGTACGTC. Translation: CASSLGRLGGSYEQYV.